This T cell receptor beta chain derives from a study of blood T cell repertoires in COVID-19. Study in general: Specimens from acute and convalescent COVID-19 originated in the United States, Italy and Spain. T cells, B-cell-depleted T cells, or PBMCs provided the cDNA or gDNA that served as material.

V was cut by 4 bases and J by 0 bases, with 10 bases left in between. Germline CDR1 reads MNHNY; CDR2 reads SVGAGI (reference sequence). The CDR3 is 15 residues long. The table came from immunoSEQ multiplex PCR; TCRdb's copy has only in-frame clones and leaves some out. The table includes 100,000 to 150,000 clones, around 83% detected once. Input material: peripheral blood. The chain employs TRBV6-6 and TRBJ1-5, with a weak D call TRBD1 (5 bases). The TCR sequence derives from a woman in her fifties or sixties with acute or convalescent COVID-19. The CDR3 is CASSLDRASNQPQHF. The CDR3 DNA reads TGTGCCAGCAGTTTAGACAGAGCTAGCAATCAGCCCCAGCATTTT.